This TCR beta chain was found in a study of blood T cell repertoires in COVID-19. Study in general: Acute-phase and convalescent COVID-19 samples originated in the United States, Italy and Spain. Sample material is recorded as cDNA or gDNA derived from T cells, B-cell-depleted T cells, or PBMCs.

The authors' processing: By means of reference gene primer amplification, nucleated cell counts were estimated. The table came from immunoSEQ multiplex PCR; TCRdb's copy has only in-frame clones and leaves some out. D and trimming come from the DNA, and the V and J calls and clone size come from that table. The sample gives around 67,000 clones, 83% of which show up once; around 5% is in the top ten. This CDR3 contains 12 residues. Trimming took off 3 bases at V and 6 bases at J, with 9 bases between the two ends. The germline V gene has CDR1 SGHAT and CDR2 FQNNGV. Sequenced material: peripheral blood. The sequence derives from a man aged 45-65 years with active COVID-19. The chain combines TRBV11-2 with TRBJ2-7; D not certain. The DNA for the CDR3 is TGTGCCAGCAGCTTTTCCACTTCCGAGCAGTACTTC. It translates to CASSFSTSEQYF.